One and the same sample provided the 2 T cell receptor beta chains below, sequenced in a study of tumour-infiltrating T cells in Burkitt lymphoma. Repertoires were generated with immunoSEQ multiplex PCR, while TCRdb's copy carries only in-frame clones and drops some. The data hold about 2,400 clones, with roughly 80% observed a single time. Sequences were obtained from tumor tissue. These receptor sequences come from a human donor with diffuse large B-cell lymphoma.

This sequence joins TRBV27 and TRBJ2-7; D unclear. Trimming took 5 bases from V and 3 from J, leaving 20 bases between them. CDR3 length: 16 residues. The germline gives CDR1 MNHEY, CDR2 SMNVEV (reference sequence). The CDR3 coding sequence is TGTGCCAGCAGTCCCACCGGCTACCCCACACTCTACGAGCAGTACTTC. Translation: CASSPTGYPTLYEQYF.

V usage is TRBV19 and J usage is TRBJ1-1, with D hard to call. Trimming left V 8 bases short and J 3 bases short, with 7 bases between. The CDR3 sequence is 11 residues long. From germline, CDR1 is LNHDA and CDR2 SQIVND (reference sequence). The chain's CDR3 is CASDRYTEAFF. The CDR3 coding sequence is TGTGCCAGTGACCGTTACACTGAAGCTTTCTTT.